The clone carrying this T cell receptor beta chain counts as medium-sized. The antigen is not known. The germline V and J ends were trimmed by 4 bases and 9 bases, with 16 bases remaining between them. The CDR3 loop spans 14 amino acids. Germline V gives CDR1 SGHAT, CDR2 FQNNGV. TCRdb independently ran MiXCR on the 5' RACE reads; one entry per CDR3 protein. The sample lists fewer than 15,000 distinct CDR3 sequences, 4.5% to 6% occurring once. This specimen comes from a study of spatial heterogeneity in lung cancer. Study-wide background: Raw-read counts averaged over ten per unique TCR and UMI combination.

Points from the study as a whole: Coverage was estimated at around 7% of tumor T cells for alpha chains and less than 15% for beta chains. Counts of expanded alpha and beta TCRs within tumors tracked the tumor nonsynonymous mutation count.

Time point defined: sample taken at primary tumor resection. There were roughly 78 donors, all of them untreated patients with early-stage non-small cell lung cancer. Whole RNA from tumor, nontumor lung or frozen PBMC was sequenced unsorted. The source is a female donor with early-stage non-small cell lung cancer. Sequenced material: lung tumor tissue, taken at surgery. This sequence joins TRBV11-2 and TRBJ2-1; D call uncertain. CDR3 DNA sequence: TGTGCCAGCAGCTCCCAGCCGAGGTTGGGTGAGCAGTTCTTC. Protein sequence: CASSSQPRLGEQFF. The variable domain in full, with the rest retrieved from reference TRBV11-2 and TRBJ2-1, is EAGVAQSPRYKIIEKRQSVAFWCNPISGHATLYWYQQILGQGPKLLIQFQNNGVVDDSQLPKDRFSAERLKGVDSTLKIQPAKLEDSAVYLCASSSQPRLGEQFFGPGTRLTVL.